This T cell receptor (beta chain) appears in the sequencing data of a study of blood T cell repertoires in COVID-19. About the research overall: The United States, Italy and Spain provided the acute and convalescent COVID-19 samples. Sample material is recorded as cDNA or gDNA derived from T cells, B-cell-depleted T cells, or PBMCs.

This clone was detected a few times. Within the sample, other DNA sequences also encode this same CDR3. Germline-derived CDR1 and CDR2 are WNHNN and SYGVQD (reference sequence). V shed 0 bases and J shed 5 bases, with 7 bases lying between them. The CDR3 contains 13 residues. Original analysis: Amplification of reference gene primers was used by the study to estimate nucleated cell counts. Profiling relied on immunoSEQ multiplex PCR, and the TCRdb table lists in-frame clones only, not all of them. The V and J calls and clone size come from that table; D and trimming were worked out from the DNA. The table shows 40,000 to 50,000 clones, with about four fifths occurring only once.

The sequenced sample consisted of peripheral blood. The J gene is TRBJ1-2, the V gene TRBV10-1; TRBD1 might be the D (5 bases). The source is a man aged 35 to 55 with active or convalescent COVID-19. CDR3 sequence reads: CASSESQGYGYTF. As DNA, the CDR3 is TGCGCCAGCAGTGAGTCGCAGGGATATGGCTACACCTTC.